This entry is about one T cell receptor (beta chain). Antigen specificity is unknown. Both 60 Vbeta primers and 13 Jbeta primers went into the PCR. TCRdb keeps only in-frame clones here, not all; method: immunoSEQ multiplex PCR. Of about 55,000 clones in the sample, over 65% were seen once. The data originate from a study of cytomegalovirus exposure and HLA in healthy donors. Whole-study results and caveats: The study designated fewer than 200 TCR beta chains cytomegalovirus-associated. In a later analysis, TCR beta V- and J-gene trimming was associated with a missense DCLRE1C variant. Through in vitro validation, three CMV-associated chains were shown to be specific for CMV antigens.

The source is a man aged 40-50 years in good health and CMV-seropositive. The sample comprised PBMCs.

CDR3 region: CASSYDTSGNTDTQYF. In nucleotides, the CDR3 is TGTGCCAGCAGTTACGATACTAGCGGGAACACAGATACGCAGTATTTT. V and J are TRBV6-5 and TRBJ2-3; 10 nucleotides agree with TRBD2. The CDR3 is made up of 16 amino acids. Germline V gene lookup returns CDR1 MNHEY and CDR2 SVGAGI. Trimming cost V 2 bases and J 2 bases; bases outside gene matches: 4.